A single sample is the source of the 8 T cell receptor beta chains below, sequenced in a study of T cell responses to AZD1222 COVID-19 vaccine (dated by TCRdb to about 2021). Receptors were amplified or captured by the immunoSEQ multiplex PCR assay. Sourced from immuneACCESS, this table was stored by TCRdb with only in-frame sequences that have V and J called. A share of the clones is absent; for the studies checked, an unresolved V gene accounts for under half, and the remainder has no known explanation. This sample has 120,000 or so clones in its table, and around 91% of those were observed once. The ten biggest clones cover 4% to 5.5% of the sample. What the time point label conveys for this sample: baseline before first vaccination. The treatment or condition label corresponds to: meningococcal conjugate vaccine given as trial control. The sequences come from peripheral blood, collected on day 0 of MenACWY control vaccination. The receptors derive from an adult in good health.

This clone was counted once. The V and J genes are TRBV6-5 and TRBJ1-5, with 7 bases identical to TRBD1. This CDR3 spans 15 amino acids. V trimming: 7 bases; J trimming: 3 bases; junction bases outside the gene matches: 9. Germline-derived CDR1 and CDR2 are MNHEY and SVGAGI. CDR3 sequence: CASTTTGLVNQPQHF. CDR3 sequence (DNA): TGTGCCAGCACAACGACAGGGTTAGTCAATCAGCCCCAGCATTTT.

DNA for the CDR3: TGTGCCAGCAGCCCCCAGGGGACGGACCTGAGAGGGTTCTTC. Its translation is CASSPQGTDLRGFF. The gene calls are TRBV9 and TRBJ2-1; D possibly corresponds to TRBD1 (6 bases). The V gene lost 4 bases and the J gene lost 15 bases, with 23 bases spanning the gap. Germline V gives CDR1 SGDLS, CDR2 YYNGEE. CDR3 length: 14 amino acids.

The V and J genes are TRBV14 and TRBJ1-3; 8 nucleotides line up with TRBD1. The CDR3 totals 16 residues. V dropped 4 bases and J dropped 0; count of bases not matched to a gene: 5. Germline V lookup: CDR1 SGHDN, CDR2 FVKESK. The CDR3 nucleotides read TGTGCCAGCAGCCGACGGACAGGGCCCTCTGGAAACACCATATATTTT. Protein: CASSRRTGPSGNTIYF.

The J gene is TRBJ2-1, the V gene TRBV12-3 or TRBV12-4, with D possibly TRBD2 on 5 matching bases. Trimming took off 4 bases at V and 10 bases at J, with 14 bases between the two ends. This CDR3 spans 13 amino acids. In nucleotides, the CDR3 is TGTGCCAGCAGTTCCCGACTACCTGGGGAGCAGTTCTTC. Protein: CASSSRLPGEQFF.

CDR3 amino acids: CASSYSKGGRRRGETQYF. CDR3 DNA: TGTGCCAGCAGTTACTCGAAAGGGGGACGTCGGAGGGGAGAGACCCAGTACTTC. This chain joins TRBV6-2 or TRBV6-3 and TRBJ2-5, with D tentatively TRBD1 or TRBD2 (6 bases each). There are 18 residues in the CDR3. CDR1 and CDR2 from the germline V gene are MNHEY and SVGEGT. The V and J ends lost 0 bases and 4 bases respectively, with 21 bases between them.

The chain recombines TRBV20-1 with TRBJ1-2; no definite D call. Trimming removed 8 bases from V and 2 bases from J, with 12 bases in between. Looked up from germline, CDR1 is DFQATT and CDR2 is SNEGSKA (reference sequence). CDR3 size: 12 residues. In DNA, the CDR3 is TGCAGTCCAAGTGCCGAGAACTATGGCTACACCTTC. It is translated as CSPSAENYGYTF.

The gene calls are TRBV5-6 and TRBJ1-2; no clear D gene. The CDR3 runs 13 residues. Germline V gene data show CDR1 as SGHDT and CDR2 as YYEEEE. V was pared by 0 bases and J by 4 bases, with 7 bases between. CDR3: CASSLGRLYGYTF. In DNA, the CDR3 is TGTGCCAGCAGCTTGGGACGGCTCTATGGCTACACCTTC.

The chain combines TRBV27 with TRBJ2-5; TRBD2 matches 7 bases. Germline CDR1 and CDR2: MNHEY and SMNVEV (reference sequence). The CDR3 is 16 residues long. Trimming took 6 bases from V and 2 from J; bases not matched to a gene: 12. The CDR3 DNA follows: TGTGCCAGCAGAGGGTCTCGGGCGGGGGTACAAGAGACCCAGTACTTC. It translates to CASRGSRAGVQETQYF.